The 15 T cell receptor beta chains presented below share a single source sample, sequenced in a study of tumor and adjacent non-tumor tissue in lung cancer. The template was RNA from unsorted bulk tissue. The normal lung tissue was taken more than 3 cm from the tumor edge. A modified ARM-PCR protocol with three rounds of nested PCR amplified TCRbeta. TCRdb reprocessed the multiplex PCR reads via MiXCR and lists one record per CDR3 protein. The repertoire holds 60,000 to 80,000 distinct CDR3 sequences, with less than 75% as singletons. The specimen sequenced was distant non-tumor lung tissue. These receptors were taken from a woman aged 45-65 years with non-small cell lung cancer.

This clonotype showed up many times. This rearrangement joins TRBV28 to TRBJ2-7; tentatively, D is TRBD2 (7 bases). V shed 3 bases and J shed 7 bases, with 16 bases lying between them. This CDR3 region has 14 residues. Germline V lookup: CDR1 MDHEN, CDR2 SYDVKM. CDR3 loop: CASSFGGRGREQYF. CDR3 DNA: TGTGCCAGCAGTTTTGGTGGGAGGGGGAGGGAGCAGTACTTC. The whole variable domain, filled in from reference TRBV28 and TRBJ2-7, reads DVKVTQSSRYLVKRTGEKVFLECVQDMDHENMFWYRQDPGLGLRLIYFSYDVKMKEKGDIPEGYSVSREKKERFSLILESASTNQTSMYLCASSFGGRGREQYFGPGTRLTVT.

Concerning this clonotype itself: Compared with germline, one end of the junction differs, possibly owing to a read error. V gene TRBV28 combines with J gene TRBJ2-5, with D perhaps matching TRBD1 (5 bases). The CDR3 extends over 12 amino acids. Per the germline V gene, CDR1 is MDHEN and CDR2 is SYDVKM. Written as DNA, the CDR3 is TGTACCAGCAGTTTGGGGTTTAGGGGCCAGTACTTC. Protein: CTSSLGFRGQYF.

In the case of this clonotype: Since a much larger clone is just one base distant, this may be a read error. This chain links TRBV20-1 with TRBJ1-6; D remains ambiguous. Germline-derived CDR1 and CDR2 are DFQATT and SNEGSKA (reference sequence). CDR3 length equals 12 residues. For the CDR3, the DNA is TGCAATGCTAGGGAGTCGAATTCACCCCTCCACTTT. This translates into CNARESNSPLHF.

The chain recombines TRBV12-3 or TRBV12-4 with TRBJ2-1; the match to TRBD2 covers 9 bases. The CDR3 is made up of 15 amino acids. CDR3 residues: CVSSLMTSGFDEQFF. In DNA form, the CDR3 reads TGTGTCAGTAGTTTAATGACTAGCGGATTCGATGAGCAGTTCTTC.

Remarks on this clonotype: A read error may account for a junction end that differs from germline. The genes are TRBV6-2 or TRBV6-3 and TRBJ1-1; D call uncertain. Germline loops: CDR1 MNHEY, CDR2 SVGEGT. The CDR3 is 15 residues long. The CDR3 here is CASSGDTGGYTEGFF. CDR3 nucleotides: TGTGCCAGTAGTGGTGACACGGGCGGGTACACTGAAGGTTTCTTT.

With regard to this clonotype: At one end the junction does not follow the germline gene, possibly because of a read error. J is TRBJ1-1 and V is TRBV28; TRBD1 agrees at 8 bases. Germline V lookup: CDR1 MDHEN, CDR2 SYDVKM. This CDR3 is built from 17 residues. For the CDR3, the DNA is TGTGCGAGCAGTTCGACTGTCAGGGGGCCCCAGAACTCTGAAGCTTTCTTT. Translated, it gives CASSSTVRGPQNSEAFF.

CDR3 nucleotide sequence: TGCAGTGCTAGGATACAGGGGGACGTCGCTGGCTACACCTTC. Encoded protein: CSARIQGDVAGYTF. This chain uses TRBV20-1 with TRBJ1-2; 8 bases match TRBD1. The CDR3 totals 14 residues. In germline, CDR1 is DFQATT, CDR2 SNEGSKA (reference sequence). V lost 3 bases and J lost 7; bases outside the gene matches: 10.

A word on this clonotype: The junction and the germline gene differ at one end; a read error may be behind it. The chain links TRBV6-1 to TRBJ2-7; perhaps D is TRBD1 or TRBD2 (5 bases each). The CDR3 extends over 15 amino acids. Germline V gene lookup returns CDR1 MNHNS and CDR2 SASEGT. CDR3 residues: CASSVTGPGMGELYF. The CDR3, as DNA: TGTGCCAGCAGTGTGACGGGACCTGGCATGGGGGAGCTGTACTTC.

This clonotype was observed many times. The chain recombines TRBV10-3 with TRBJ1-4; 7 bases are shared with TRBD1. J was trimmed by 8 bases and V by 6 bases; bases with no gene match: 12. The CDR3 contains 15 residues. Per germline, CDR1 ENHRY and CDR2 SYGVKD. The CDR3 nucleotides are TGTGCCATCAGCCTAGGAACCGGGACAGAAGAAAAACTGTTTTTT. As protein: CAISLGTGTEEKLFF.

With respect to this clonotype: One junction end disagrees with the germline gene, perhaps due to a read error. The chain uses TRBV7-9 and TRBJ1-2; no firm D call. The CDR3 covers 13 residues. Looked up from germline, CDR1 is SEHNR and CDR2 is FQNEAQ (reference sequence). CDR3 sequence: CASSPVGNYDYTF. CDR3 in DNA: TGTGCCAGCAGCCCCGTGGGCAACTATGACTACACCTTC.

On this clonotype: Compared with germline, one end of the junction differs, possibly owing to a read error. The chain is built from TRBV24-1 and TRBJ2-1, with D possibly TRBD1 on 5 matching bases. CDR3 size: 16 residues. In germline, CDR1 is KGHDR, CDR2 SFDVKD. CDR3 sequence (DNA): TGTGCCACCAGTGATTTTGGCGGTCCAGGACACAATGAGCACTTCTTC. Its protein product is CATSDFGGPGHNEHFF.

This clonotype was found many times. This chain connects TRBV6-2 or TRBV6-3 to TRBJ2-3; 9 positions agree with TRBD2. Germline assignment: CDR1 MNHEY and CDR2 SVGEGT. This CDR3 is built from 14 residues. With V trimmed by 3 bases and J by 7 bases, 5 bases remained unmatched. The CDR3: CASSYGTSRYTQYF. CDR3 in DNA: TGTGCCAGCAGTTATGGGACTAGCCGGTATACGCAGTATTTT.

This clonotype has just one count. Since no conserved phenylalanine or tryptophan closes the CDR3, a read error is the likely cause. The genes are TRBV20-1 and TRBJ2-7; D uncertain. With 3 bases removed from V and 3 bases from J, the gap between germline ends came to 15 bases. The CDR3 consists of 14 residues. Germline-derived CDR1 and CDR2 are DFQATT and SNEGSKA (reference sequence). As DNA, the CDR3 is TGCAGTGCTAGCGGCCGCGCCAGCTACTACGAGCAGTACTCC. This gives the protein CSASGRASYYEQYS.

As to this clonotype: A much larger clone lies one base from this, so it may be a read error. The chain is built from TRBV28 and TRBJ2-5; TRBD2 agrees at 10 bases. Germline CDR1 reads MDHEN; CDR2 reads SYDVKM. The CDR3 loop spans 15 amino acids. With V trimmed by 3 bases and J by 6 bases, 7 bases remained unmatched. The CDR3, as DNA: TGTGCCAGCAGTTTGAGACTAGCGGGTTCAAAGACCCAGTACTTC. It encodes CASSLRLAGSKTQYF.

The rearrangement joins TRBV12-3 or TRBV12-4 to TRBJ2-5; D is undetermined. The CDR3 totals 13 residues. V lost 8 bases and J 2 bases, leaving 12 bases between the germline ends. This chain's CDR3 is CASGSSPQETQYF. DNA for the CDR3: TGTGCCAGCGGTTCATCACCGCAAGAGACCCAGTACTTC.